These 22 T cell receptor beta chains came from one sample sequenced in a study of T cell changes during pregnancy in multiple sclerosis (dated by TCRdb to about 2019). Receptors were amplified or captured by the immunoSEQ multiplex PCR assay. In TCRdb, the immuneACCESS table is reduced to in-frame sequences with V and J assigned. These tables do not hold every clone; where another copy was compared, an unresolved V gene accounts for under half, and the others remain unexplained. In all, the sample holds some 22,000 clones, and around 87% of those were seen once. The ten largest make up roughly 1% of the sample. The material was CD4+ T cells from peripheral blood mononuclear cells, obtained in the second trimester of pregnancy. The receptors were gathered from a female donor in good health, enrolled as a control in a pregnancy study.

The chain uses TRBV5-1 and TRBJ2-1; TRBD2 aligns across 11 bases. This CDR3 region has 17 residues. V lost 4 bases to trimming and J lost 0 bases; unmatched junction nucleotides: 6. Germline lookup yields CDR1 SGHRS and CDR2 YFSETQ. CDR3 sequence: CASSAGGTSGSYNEQFF. CDR3 DNA sequence: TGCGCCAGCAGCGCCGGAGGGACTAGCGGCTCCTACAATGAGCAGTTCTTC. The full variable domain, with the rest looked up from reference TRBV5-1 and TRBJ2-1, is KAGVTQTPRYLIKTRGQQVTLSCSPISGHRSVSWYQQTPGQGLQFLFEYFSETQRNKGNFPGRFSGRQFSNSRSEMNVSTLELGDSALYLCASSAGGTSGSYNEQFFGPGTRLTVL.

This clone was seen only a few times. The chain has TRBV29-1 and TRBJ1-1; a weak D match, TRBD1 (5 bases). Germline CDR1 SQVTM, CDR2 ANQGSEA. V lost 5 bases and J 11 bases, leaving 21 bases between the germline ends. CDR3 length: 13 residues. The CDR3 region has the DNA TGCAGCGTTCGAACCGGGGGGAGGGACCGGGCTTTCTTT. Translation gives CSVRTGGRDRAFF.

The chain couples TRBV5-6 to TRBJ2-7, with a tentative D call TRBD2 (5 bases). Germline V lookup: CDR1 SGHDT, CDR2 YYEEEE. V dropped 2 bases and J dropped 5 bases, with 11 bases sitting between them. This CDR3 comprises 13 residues. CDR3 loop: CASSFGDIDEQYF. Here the CDR3 DNA reads TGTGCCAGCAGCTTCGGGGATATCGACGAGCAGTACTTC.

This chain uses TRBV7-2 with TRBJ1-2, with D possibly matching TRBD1 (6 bases). V was shortened by 2 bases and J by 2 bases, with 24 bases between the two germline ends. CDR3 length: 19 residues. In germline, CDR1 is SGHTA, CDR2 FQGNSA. CDR3 DNA sequence: TGTGCCAGCAGCTTAAGGCACACGACAGGTGCCCCTCCAAACTATGGCTACACCTTC. It yields the protein CASSLRHTTGAPPNYGYTF.

The V gene is TRBV7-3, the J gene TRBJ2-2; TRBD1 matches at 7 bases. This CDR3 has 15 amino acids. Germline V gene sequence: CDR1 SGHTA, CDR2 FQGTGA. V dropped 5 bases and J dropped 3; count of bases not matched to a gene: 6. The CDR3 spells CASSEQGFDTGELFF. DNA for the CDR3: TGTGCCAGCAGCGAACAGGGGTTCGACACCGGGGAGCTGTTTTTT. The whole variable domain, remainder taken from reference TRBV7-3 and TRBJ2-2, is GAGVSQTPSNKVTEKGKYVELRCDPISGHTALYWYRQSLGQGPEFLIYFQGTGAADDSGLPNDRFFAVRPEGSVSTLKIQRTERGDSAVYLCASSEQGFDTGELFFGEGSRLTVL.

This chain links TRBV30 with TRBJ1-1, with D uncertain. Germline-derived CDR1 and CDR2 are GTSNPN and SVGIG (reference sequence). V gave up 4 bases and J gave up 1 base, with 10 bases separating them. The length of the CDR3 is 13 residues. The CDR3 protein is CAWTGRRNTEAFF. Written as DNA, the CDR3 is TGTGCCTGGACGGGAAGGCGGAACACTGAAGCTTTCTTT.

This rearrangement joins TRBV19 to TRBJ1-1, with a tentative D call TRBD1 (5 bases). The CDR3 totals 16 residues. V lost 1 base and J lost 6, with 18 bases in between. Per germline, CDR1 LNHDA and CDR2 SQIVND (reference sequence). CDR3 loop: CASSIVAGLTNAEAFF. In DNA, the CDR3 is TGTGCCAGTAGTATAGTGGCAGGGTTGACAAACGCTGAAGCTTTCTTT.

This clone is a singleton in its sample. The chain uses TRBV11-2 and TRBJ1-2; D not certain. The CDR3 is made up of 14 amino acids. Germline CDR1 and CDR2: SGHAT and FQNNGV. The V end was cut by 3 bases, the J end by 3 bases, with 11 bases between. The CDR3 spells CASSLGSGHYGYTF. Written as DNA, the CDR3 is TGTGCCAGCAGCTTGGGCAGCGGGCACTATGGCTACACCTTC.

The chain combines TRBV18 with TRBJ1-5; maybe TRBD1 (5 bases). Trimming stripped 4 bases from V and 5 bases from J, with 18 bases between. Per the germline V gene, CDR1 is KGHSH and CDR2 is LQKENI. The CDR3 runs to 16 residues. The CDR3 reads CASSLLRAQGDQPQHF. For the CDR3, the DNA is TGTGCCAGCTCACTGCTCCGGGCCCAAGGGGATCAGCCCCAGCATTTT.

V gene TRBV19 combines with J gene TRBJ2-7; TRBD1 aligns across 9 bases. The CDR3 contains 13 residues. CDR1 and CDR2 from the germline V gene are LNHDA and SQIVND (reference sequence). The J segment lost 4 bases and the V segment lost 4 bases, leaving 2 bases of the junction unmatched. The CDR3 loop reads CASSTDRGYEQYF. The DNA of the CDR3 is TGTGCCAGTAGTACTGACAGGGGGTACGAGCAGTACTTC.

The chain has TRBV5-4 and TRBJ2-1, with 14 bases aligning to TRBD2. Germline CDR1 SGHNT, CDR2 YYREEE (reference sequence). The CDR3 is made up of 17 amino acids. V shed 2 bases and J 7 bases; nucleotides not matched to a gene: 8. The CDR3 protein is CASSFRTSGRPGNEQFF. CDR3 coding DNA: TGTGCCAGCAGCTTCCGGACTAGCGGGAGGCCAGGGAATGAGCAGTTCTTC.

The chain links TRBV6-6 to TRBJ2-4, with D possibly being TRBD2 (5 bases). V was trimmed by 6 bases and J by 5 bases, leaving 11 bases between them. This CDR3 contains 13 residues. Germline CDR1 is MNHNY and CDR2 is SVGAGI (reference sequence). The CDR3 protein is CASSPGGQNIQYF. In nucleotides, the CDR3 is TGTGCCAGCAGCCCTGGAGGCCAAAACATTCAGTACTTC.

This clone has a single count. The CDR3 here is CASSQRLAGGIGKNIQYF. The DNA for the CDR3 is TGTGCCAGCAGCCAGAGACTAGCGGGGGGAATTGGCAAAAACATTCAGTACTTC. The V call is TRBV14, the J call TRBJ2-4, with TRBD2 matching 13 bases. V shed 3 bases and J 3 bases; nucleotides not matched to a gene: 8. Germline V gives CDR1 SGHDN, CDR2 FVKESK. This CDR3 contains 18 residues. Filled out from reference TRBV14 and TRBJ2-4, the complete variable domain reads EAGVTQFPSHSVIEKGQTVTLRCDPISGHDNLYWYRRVMGKEIKFLLHFVKESKQDESGMPNNRFLAERTGGTYSTLKVQPAELEDSGVYFCASSQRLAGGIGKNIQYFGAGTRLSVL.

The chain uses TRBV7-2 and TRBJ2-1; TRBD2 agrees at 9 bases. Per germline, CDR1 SGHTA and CDR2 FQGNSA. The V and J ends lost 2 bases and 2 bases, in that order; junction bases with no gene match: 4. The CDR3 has 16 residues. The CDR3 nucleotides read TGTGCCAGCAGCTTATCGGGCGGGGGGGCCTACAATGAGCAGTTCTTC. This gives the protein CASSLSGGGAYNEQFF.

The V gene is TRBV5-1, the J gene TRBJ2-7; possible D gene TRBD2, 6 bases. The CDR3 length is 14 residues. From germline, CDR1 is SGHRS and CDR2 YFSETQ. Trimming took 4 bases from V and 7 from J, leaving 18 bases between them. CDR3 nucleotides: TGCGCCAGCAGCACCCCGGGACTGCTTGATGAGCAGTACTTC. This encodes CASSTPGLLDEQYF.

CDR3 loop: CASSSGTGNGYTF. The DNA of the CDR3 is TGCGCCAGCAGCTCCGGGACAGGGAATGGCTACACCTTC. The J gene is TRBJ1-2, the V gene TRBV5-1, with 9 bases aligning to TRBD1. There are 13 residues in the CDR3. After removal of 3 bases from V and 6 bases from J, the junction contained 3 bases not matched to a gene. The germline gives CDR1 SGHRS, CDR2 YFSETQ.

The chain links TRBV5-4 to TRBJ1-2, with D uncertain. The V gene's germline CDR1 is SGHNT and CDR2 YYREEE (reference sequence). The CDR3 contains 16 residues. V was clipped by 4 bases and J by 1 base, with 17 bases between them. The CDR3 loop reads CASSQSDTSDNYGYTF. CDR3 DNA sequence: TGTGCCAGCAGCCAATCCGACACCTCCGATAACTATGGCTACACCTTC. Based on the CDR3 plus reference TRBV5-4 and TRBJ1-2, the full variable domain is ETGVTQSPTHLIKTRGQQVTLRCSSQSGHNTVSWYQQALGQGPQFIFQYYREEENGRGNFPPRFSGLQFPNYSSELNVNALELDDSALYLCASSQSDTSDNYGYTFGSGTRLTVV.

The count of this clone is one. The rearrangement links TRBV27 to TRBJ1-1, with 7 bases identical to TRBD1. The CDR3 contains 14 residues. Germline V CDR1 and CDR2: MNHEY, SMNVEV (reference sequence). Unmatched junction bases numbered 2, after V lost 4 bases and J lost 0 bases. CDR3 bases: TGTGCCAGCAGTTCAGGACAGGTGAACACTGAAGCTTTCTTT. Encoded protein: CASSSGQVNTEAFF.

The chain carries TRBV28 and TRBJ2-2, with 7 bases lining up with TRBD1. Trimming removed 8 bases from V and 4 bases from J; junction bases left unmatched: 16. The germline V gene has CDR1 MDHEN and CDR2 SYDVKM. This CDR3 contains 17 residues. The CDR3 sequence is CASDTTSRGRITGELFF. The CDR3 nucleotides read TGTGCCAGCGATACCACTTCAAGGGGGCGCATCACCGGGGAGCTGTTTTTT.

J is TRBJ2-3 and V is TRBV5-4; TRBD2 might be the D (5 bases). Trimming left V 0 bases short and J 0 bases short, with 8 bases between. The CDR3 contains 15 residues. Per germline, CDR1 SGHNT and CDR2 YYREEE (reference sequence). The DNA of the CDR3 is TGTGCCAGCAGCTTGGGGAGGTTTAGCACAGATACGCAGTATTTT. Residues: CASSLGRFSTDTQYF.

V is TRBV7-2 and J is TRBJ2-7; TRBD2 might be the D (5 bases). This CDR3 has 17 amino acids. Trimming left V 0 bases short and J 2 bases short, with 17 bases between. Germline CDR1 reads SGHTA; CDR2 reads FQGNSA. Here the CDR3 reads CASSLAQDGVTAYEQYF. As DNA, the CDR3 is TGTGCCAGCAGCTTAGCCCAGGACGGGGTCACCGCCTACGAGCAGTACTTC.

This sequence joins TRBV6-5 and TRBJ1-4, with TRBD1 as a possible D gene (5 bases). V lost 1 base and J lost 6, with 12 bases in between. This CDR3 comprises 15 residues. Germline V gene data show CDR1 as MNHEY and CDR2 as SVGAGI. The CDR3 loop reads CASSYWGRADEKLFF. CDR3 DNA: TGTGCCAGCAGTTACTGGGGCAGGGCAGATGAAAAACTGTTTTTT.